This T cell receptor beta chain was profiled in a study of T cells in Graves' hyperthyroidism and ophthalmopathy. Study findings and constraints: Blood also contained most expanded thyroid clonotypes above 0.001.

There are many counts of this clonotype. The target antigen is unknown. Not enrolled were patients with uncontrolled infection, other autoimmune disease, pregnancy or lactation. PBMCs were sourced from more than 7.5 ml fresh peripheral blood. Germline CDR1 is MNHEY and CDR2 is SVGAGI. V lost 0 bases and J 0 bases, leaving 9 bases between the germline ends. The CDR3 totals 16 residues. Amplified TCR beta CDR3 regions came from RNA transcripts. First-round RT-PCR targeting the TCR CDR3 was performed with the HTBI primer set. TCRdb used MiXCR to reprocess the multiplex PCR reads, holding one entry per CDR3 protein. This table has around 23,000 distinct CDR3 sequences, approximately 54% appearing once.

The specimen sequenced was blood. This rearrangement joins TRBV6-5 to TRBJ2-1; D not certain. This clonotype originated in a woman aged 40 to 50 with Graves' hyperthyroidism that later progressed to Graves' ophthalmopathy. The CDR3 loop reads CASSYSGGSSYNEQFF. Written as DNA, the CDR3 is TGTGCCAGCAGTTACTCTGGCGGAAGCTCCTACAATGAGCAGTTCTTC.